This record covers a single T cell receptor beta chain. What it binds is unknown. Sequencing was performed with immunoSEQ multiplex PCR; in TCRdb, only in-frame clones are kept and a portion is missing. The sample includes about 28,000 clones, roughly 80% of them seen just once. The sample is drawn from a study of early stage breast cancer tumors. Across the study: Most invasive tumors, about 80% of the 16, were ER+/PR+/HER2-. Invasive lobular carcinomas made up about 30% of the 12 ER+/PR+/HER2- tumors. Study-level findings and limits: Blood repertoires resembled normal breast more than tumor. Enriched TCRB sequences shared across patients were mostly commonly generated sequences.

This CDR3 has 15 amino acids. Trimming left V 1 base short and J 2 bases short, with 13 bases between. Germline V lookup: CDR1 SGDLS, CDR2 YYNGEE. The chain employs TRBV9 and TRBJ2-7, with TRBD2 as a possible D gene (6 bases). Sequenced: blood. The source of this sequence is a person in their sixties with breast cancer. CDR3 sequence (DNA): TGTGCCAGCAGCGTATCGGGGGACCTAGCCTACGAGCAGTACTTC. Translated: CASSVSGDLAYEQYF.